Reported below is one TCR beta chain. This record belongs to a study of blood T cell repertoires in COVID-19. Produced via immunoSEQ multiplex PCR; TCRdb's table is partial and in-frame only. The repertoire includes about 430,000 clones, over 75% of them detected once, and roughly 1.4% sits in the top ten. CDR3 size: 11 residues. The junction had 2 bases not matched to a gene; V was cut back by 6 bases and J by 6 bases. Sequences were obtained from PBMCs or T cells enriched from blood (not recorded which). The V call is TRBV12-3 or TRBV12-4, the J call TRBJ2-7; the match to TRBD1 covers 7 bases. The TCR sequence derives from a woman between 18 and 30 years old who had been exposed to COVID-19. The CDR3 sequence is CASRTGLEQYF. Here the CDR3 DNA reads TGTGCCAGCAGGACAGGGCTCGAGCAGTACTTC.